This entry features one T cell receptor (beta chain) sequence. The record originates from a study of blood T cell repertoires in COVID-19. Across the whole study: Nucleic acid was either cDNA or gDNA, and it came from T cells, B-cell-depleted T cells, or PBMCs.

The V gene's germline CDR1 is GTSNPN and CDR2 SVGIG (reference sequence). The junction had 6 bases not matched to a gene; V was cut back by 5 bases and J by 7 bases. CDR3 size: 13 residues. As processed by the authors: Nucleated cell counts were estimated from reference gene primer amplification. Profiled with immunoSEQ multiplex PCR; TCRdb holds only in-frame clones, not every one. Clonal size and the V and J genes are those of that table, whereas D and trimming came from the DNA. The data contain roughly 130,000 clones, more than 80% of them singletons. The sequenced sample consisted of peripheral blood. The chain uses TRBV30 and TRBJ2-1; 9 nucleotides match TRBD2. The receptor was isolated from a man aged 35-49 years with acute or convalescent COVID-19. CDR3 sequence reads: CAWRRSGGNEQFF. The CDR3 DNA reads TGTGCCTGGCGTAGGAGCGGGGGGAATGAGCAGTTCTTC.